This record covers a single T cell receptor beta chain. The sample comes from a study of blood T cell repertoires in COVID-19. Study overall: Samples representing acute and convalescent COVID-19 were sourced from the United States, Italy and Spain.

There are 14 residues in the CDR3. Germline V gene lookup returns CDR1 SGHTA and CDR2 FQGNSA. After removal of 5 bases from V and 6 bases from J, the junction contained 3 bases not matched to a gene. The protocol was immunoSEQ multiplex PCR, while the TCRdb copy is restricted to in-frame clones and leaves out a portion. The repertoire holds about 95,000 clones, with about 90% as singletons. The TCR comes from a human donor in a cohort sampled during active COVID-19. The rearrangement uses TRBV7-2 and TRBJ2-2; TRBD2 agrees at 10 bases. Sequencing was done on a sample of peripheral blood. The CDR3 reads CASSRTSGPGELFF. As DNA, the CDR3 is TGTGCCAGCAGCCGGACTAGCGGCCCCGGGGAGCTGTTTTTT.